This TCR beta chain was captured in a study of ipilimumab plus nivolumab after autologous stem cell transplantation. General study results and limits: Authors suggest TCR repertoire, Treg phenotype and gut microbiota support further study.

Trimming cost V 10 bases and J 4 bases, with 16 bases left between them. The germline CDR1 and CDR2 sequences are MNHNY and SVGAGI (reference sequence). The CDR3 has 13 residues. About this clone itself: The target antigen is unknown.

Method: immunoSEQ multiplex PCR; TCRdb's copy keeps in-frame clones and lacks some. The sample lists 43,000 or so clones; 70% to 90% were seen once. The V call is TRBV6-6, the J call TRBJ2-5; weak D call: TRBD1 (7 bases). This sequence was found in a male donor with multiple myeloma. The material sequenced was PBMCs, taken in a trial of ipilimumab plus nivolumab as post-transplant consolidation. The CDR3 sequence: CAIQTGTGETQYF. The DNA for the CDR3 is TGTGCCATACAGACAGGGACTGGAGAGACCCAGTACTTC.